One and the same sample provided the 10 T cell receptor beta chains below, sequenced in a study of beta chain features in type 1 diabetes. Isolated RNA was reverse transcribed in full, so expressed TCRB transcripts were sequenced. The protocol was immunoSEQ multiplex PCR, while the TCRdb copy is restricted to in-frame clones and leaves out a portion. The sample includes fewer than 250,000 clones, 11% to 15% of them seen just once. The sequenced sample was naive CD4+ T cells from blood. The receptors were gathered from a woman aged 40 to 50 in good health.

This clone was seen a handful of times. V gene TRBV15 combines with J gene TRBJ1-5, with TRBD1 identical over 11 bases. CDR3 length equals 16 residues. Trimming took 4 bases from V and 5 from J; bases not matched to a gene: 7. The V gene's germline CDR1 is LNHNV and CDR2 YYDKDF (reference sequence). As DNA, the CDR3 is TGTGCCACCAGCACTACCGGGACAGGGGGGCATCAGCCCCAGCATTTT. Translating gives CATSTTGTGGHQPQHF.

The gene calls are TRBV19 and TRBJ2-3, with D possibly being TRBD1 (6 bases). Per germline, CDR1 LNHDA and CDR2 SQIVND (reference sequence). The CDR3 spans 16 residues. V was cut by 8 bases and J by 1 base, with 19 bases left in between. The CDR3 DNA follows: TGTGCCAGTCTCGGGACCAGGGGTGTAGGCACAGATACGCAGTATTTT. Translated: CASLGTRGVGTDTQYF.

V gene TRBV11-2 combines with J gene TRBJ2-7; D perhaps matches TRBD1 (6 bases). V lost 1 base to trimming and J lost 6 bases, with 13 bases between them. CDR1 and CDR2 from the germline V gene are SGHAT and FQNNGV. The CDR3 loop spans 14 amino acids. CDR3 in DNA: TGTGCCAGCAGCTTAGGGCAGGGGCTCGGCGAGCAGTACTTC. This encodes CASSLGQGLGEQYF.

The chain links TRBV27 to TRBJ1-5; D is perhaps TRBD1 (6 bases). V lost 5 bases, J lost 5 bases, and 19 bases lay in between. Germline V gene lookup returns CDR1 MNHEY and CDR2 SMNVEV (reference sequence). The CDR3 consists of 16 residues. The DNA for the CDR3 is TGTGCCAGCAGTAGTCACAGGGATGGGCGGGATCAGCCCCAGCATTTT. Its translation: CASSSHRDGRDQPQHF.

The genes are TRBV4-3 and TRBJ1-5; no reliable D call. The CDR3 length is 14 residues. V was trimmed by 1 base and J by 2 bases, leaving 6 bases between them. The V gene's germline CDR1 is LGHNA and CDR2 YSLEER. The CDR3 reads CASSQVLGNQPQHF. The CDR3 DNA follows: TGCGCCAGCAGCCAAGTTTTAGGCAATCAGCCCCAGCATTTT.

This clone has more than one count but fewer than ten. The chain is built from TRBV5-1 and TRBJ2-4, with 10 bases identical to TRBD1. The CDR3 consists of 16 residues. The trim removed 0 bases at V and 7 bases at J, leaving 7 bases unmatched. Looked up from germline, CDR1 is SGHRS and CDR2 is YFSETQ. The CDR3 region is CASSLGQGARSNIQYF. CDR3 nucleotide sequence: TGCGCCAGCAGCTTGGGACAGGGGGCAAGAAGTAACATTCAGTACTTC. The whole variable domain, filled in from reference TRBV5-1 and TRBJ2-4, reads KAGVTQTPRYLIKTRGQQVTLSCSPISGHRSVSWYQQTPGQGLQFLFEYFSETQRNKGNFPGRFSGRQFSNSRSEMNVSTLELGDSALYLCASSLGQGARSNIQYFGAGTRLSVL.

The V gene is TRBV10-2, the J gene TRBJ1-1, with D possibly matching TRBD1 (5 bases). V was pared by 7 bases and J by 3 bases, with 12 bases between. Germline CDR1 reads WSHSY; CDR2 reads SAAADI. The CDR3 sequence is 13 residues long. The DNA for the CDR3 is TGCGCCAGCAAGGGCAGGGCGGACACTGAAGCTTTCTTT. Translation gives CASKGRADTEAFF.

The chain has TRBV27 and TRBJ2-7, with D perhaps TRBD2 (5 bases). The length of the CDR3 is 12 residues. Germline CDR1 and CDR2: MNHEY and SMNVEV (reference sequence). Trimming removed 3 bases at V and 5 bases at J, with 8 bases between. This CDR3 reads CASSFAGNEQYF. CDR3 nucleotide sequence: TGTGCCAGCAGTTTCGCCGGGAACGAGCAGTACTTC.

The V call is TRBV13, the J call TRBJ2-7; 8 positions match TRBD1. V trimming: 5 bases; J trimming: 2 bases; junction bases outside the gene matches: 8. CDR3 length: 15 amino acids. Looked up from germline, CDR1 is PRHDT and CDR2 is FYEKMQ (reference sequence). CDR3 sequence: CASSPRDRLTYEQYF. CDR3 in DNA: TGTGCCAGCAGCCCCCGGGACAGGCTTACCTACGAGCAGTACTTC.

This clone was observed a few times. V and J are TRBV4-2 and TRBJ1-1; D unresolved. The CDR3 consists of 13 residues. Per germline, CDR1 LGHNA and CDR2 YNFKEQ. Between the trimmed V and J ends, which lost 4 bases and 3 bases, there was a span of 9 bases. The CDR3 DNA reads as TGTGCCAGCAGCCTTACAATTTACACTGAAGCTTTCTTT. It yields the protein CASSLTIYTEAFF.